This T cell receptor (beta chain) was recovered during a study of T cells in Graves' hyperthyroidism and ophthalmopathy. Study summary: Any treatment followed the collection of peripheral blood at initial diagnosis. General study findings and limits: Researchers found most expanded thyroid clonotypes above 0.001 in blood as well.

To note about this clonotype: Its antigen is currently unknown.

The CDR3 runs 13 residues. Trimming left V 0 bases short and J 5 bases short, with 5 bases between. CDR1 is LNHDA and CDR2 is SQIVND in the germline V gene (reference sequence). It was uncontrolled infection, other autoimmune disease, pregnancy or lactation that excluded patients. About 9.4 ml fresh peripheral blood yielded the PBMCs. Using RNA transcripts as the source, TCR beta CDR3 regions were amplified. Initially, a first-round RT-PCR of the TCR CDR3 employed the HTBI primer set. From the multiplex PCR reads, TCRdb called clonotypes with MiXCR, one entry per CDR3 protein. The data contain about 270,000 distinct CDR3 sequences, approximately 16% of them seen just once; the ten biggest clones take up over 25%.

This chain links TRBV19 with TRBJ1-5; no clear D. This receptor was identified in a woman in her fifties or sixties with Graves' hyperthyroidism that later progressed to Graves' ophthalmopathy. The sample comprised blood. The CDR3 reads CASSIEQDQPQHF. CDR3 coding DNA: TGTGCCAGTAGTATAGAACAAGATCAGCCCCAGCATTTT.